Sequencing of this TCR beta chain was carried out in a study of control samples from healthy donors and cancer patients. The V and J ends lost 0 bases and 6 bases respectively, with 14 bases between them. Per germline, CDR1 MNHEY and CDR2 SMNVEV (reference sequence). The CDR3 is made up of 15 amino acids. The assay was immunoSEQ multiplex PCR, and TCRdb's table has in-frame clones only and misses some. Of under 300,000 clones listed, over 75% are singletons. The genes are TRBV27 and TRBJ1-2, with D maybe TRBD1 (6 bases). This receptor was obtained from a woman aged 60-75 years with lung cancer. Sequenced material: PBMCs. The CDR3 protein is CASSLSQGFFNGYTF. CDR3 nucleotide sequence: TGTGCCAGCAGTTTATCGCAGGGGTTTTTCAATGGCTACACCTTC.